The clone carrying this TCR beta chain appeared a single time. Its antigen is still unknown. The sample comes from a study of T cells in localized non-small cell lung cancer. Study results and limitations: Adjacent uninvolved lung had the highest clonality, suggesting focused antigen responses.

V was pared by 0 bases and J by 1 base, with 8 bases between. The CDR3 covers 15 residues. From germline, CDR1 is SGHRS and CDR2 YFSETQ. Libraries were prepared by immunoSEQ multiplex PCR; TCRdb keeps only in-frame clonotypes and omits some of them. The repertoire includes about 26,000 clones, about nine tenths of them detected once, and about an eighth sits in the top ten. This clonotype originated in a female donor of 60 years or more with stage II squamous cell lung carcinoma. Sample: peripheral blood, taken before any cancer treatment. The chain couples TRBV5-1 to TRBJ2-1; D perhaps matches TRBD1 (6 bases). The CDR3 DNA reads TGCGCCAGCAGCTTGGCCCAGGGGTCCTACAATGAGCAGTTCTTC. Translated: CASSLAQGSYNEQFF.